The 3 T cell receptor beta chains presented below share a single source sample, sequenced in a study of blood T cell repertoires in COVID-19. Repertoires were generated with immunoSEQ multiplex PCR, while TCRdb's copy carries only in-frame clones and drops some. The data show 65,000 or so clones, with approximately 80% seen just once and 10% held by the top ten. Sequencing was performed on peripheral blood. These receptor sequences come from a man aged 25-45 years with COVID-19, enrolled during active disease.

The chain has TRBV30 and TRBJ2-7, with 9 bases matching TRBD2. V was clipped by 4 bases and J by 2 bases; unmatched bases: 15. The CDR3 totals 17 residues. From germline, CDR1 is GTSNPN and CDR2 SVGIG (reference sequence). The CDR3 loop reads CAWTGREGLAWPYEQYF. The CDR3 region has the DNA TGTGCCTGGACGGGGCGGGAGGGCTTAGCCTGGCCCTACGAGCAGTACTTC.

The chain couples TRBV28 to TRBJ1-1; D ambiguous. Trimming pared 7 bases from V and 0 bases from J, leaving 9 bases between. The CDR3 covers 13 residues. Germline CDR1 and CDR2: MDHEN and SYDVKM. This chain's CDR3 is CASKGGMNTEAFF. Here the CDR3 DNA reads TGTGCCAGCAAGGGAGGTATGAACACTGAAGCTTTCTTT.

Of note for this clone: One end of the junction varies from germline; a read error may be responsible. The CDR3 bases are TGTGCCAGCAGCCTAGCGGGGGGCCGAGTGAACAACGGGGAGCTGTTTTTT. Translated, it gives CASSLAGGRVNNGELFF. The J gene is TRBJ2-2, the V gene TRBV27, with 11 bases matching TRBD2. CDR1 is MNHEY and CDR2 is SMNVEV in the germline V gene (reference sequence). The CDR3 loop spans 17 amino acids.